A single sample gave rise to the 10 T cell receptor beta chains below, sequenced in a study of blood T cell repertoires in COVID-19 (dated by TCRdb to 2018 to 2020). To prepare the library, the immunoSEQ multiplex PCR assay was applied. TCRdb took over this immuneACCESS table, retaining in-frame rearrangements with V and J assigned. Such tables are incomplete; in checked studies, under half of the missing clones stem from an unresolved V gene, and the remainder is unexplained. The sample contains more than 150,000 clones, around 94% of them found a single time. The ten largest clones capture roughly 0.7% of the sample. The sequenced sample was peripheral blood. Receptor source: a man aged 25-40 years with COVID-19, enrolled during active disease.

The rearrangement uses TRBV5-1 and TRBJ2-3, with 14 bases lining up with TRBD2. Germline-derived CDR1 and CDR2 are SGHRS and YFSETQ. V shed 4 bases and J 4 bases; nucleotides not matched to a gene: 8. The CDR3 spans 17 residues. CDR3 coding DNA: TGCGCCAGCAGCAGATCGGGACTAGCGGGGGACGCAGATACGCAGTATTTT. It translates to CASSRSGLAGDADTQYF. Filled out from reference TRBV5-1 and TRBJ2-3, the complete variable domain reads KAGVTQTPRYLIKTRGQQVTLSCSPISGHRSVSWYQQTPGQGLQFLFEYFSETQRNKGNFPGRFSGRQFSNSRSEMNVSTLELGDSALYLCASSRSGLAGDADTQYFGPGTRLTVL.

This chain uses TRBV7-9 with TRBJ1-4; D is unclear. The CDR3 runs to 15 residues. Germline values: CDR1 SEHNR, CDR2 FQNEAQ (reference sequence). Trimming removed 3 bases at V and 8 bases at J, with 16 bases between. CDR3 amino acids: CASSFGERLNEKLFF. CDR3 DNA: TGTGCCAGCAGCTTCGGGGAGCGGTTGAACGAAAAACTGTTTTTT.

Comments on this clone: The sample holds other DNA sequences that translate to the same CDR3. The chain recombines TRBV18 with TRBJ1-5; TRBD1 agrees at 10 bases. CDR3 length: 14 residues. Germline loops: CDR1 KGHSH, CDR2 LQKENI. V gave up 3 bases and J gave up 5 bases; unmatched junction bases: 1. CDR3 in DNA: TGTGCCAGCTCACCCGGGACAGGGGATCAGCCCCAGCATTTT. This codes for CASSPGTGDQPQHF.

The J gene is TRBJ1-1, the V gene TRBV9, with D perhaps TRBD1 (6 bases). The CDR3 runs 18 residues. Germline lookup yields CDR1 SGDLS and CDR2 YYNGEE. V was pared by 3 bases and J by 3 bases, with 24 bases between. CDR3 loop: CASSEEGGDMPPHTEAFF. CDR3 coding DNA: TGTGCCAGCAGCGAGGAGGGGGGGGACATGCCCCCGCACACTGAAGCTTTCTTT.

The chain recombines TRBV25-1 with TRBJ1-1; D gene unclear. The CDR3 loop spans 13 amino acids. V lost 3 bases, J lost 1 base, and 6 bases lay in between. CDR1 is MGHDK, CDR2 SYGVNS, per germline. CDR3 bases: TGTGCCAGCAGTGACGCAGGGAACACTGAAGCTTTCTTT. Protein sequence: CASSDAGNTEAFF.

The sample holds one count of this clone. The chain uses TRBV5-1 and TRBJ2-2, with a tentative D call TRBD2 (5 bases). The CDR3 covers 16 residues. The V and J ends lost 0 bases and 4 bases respectively, with 13 bases between them. CDR1 and CDR2 (germline): SGHRS, YFSETQ. CDR3 loop: CASSLVAGPSTGELFF. The CDR3, as DNA: TGCGCCAGCAGCTTGGTTGCGGGCCCAAGCACCGGGGAGCTGTTTTTT. The variable domain in full, completed from reference TRBV5-1 and TRBJ2-2, reads KAGVTQTPRYLIKTRGQQVTLSCSPISGHRSVSWYQQTPGQGLQFLFEYFSETQRNKGNFPGRFSGRQFSNSRSEMNVSTLELGDSALYLCASSLVAGPSTGELFFGEGSRLTVL.

V gene TRBV7-9 combines with J gene TRBJ2-7; D remains unclear. Deletions cut 7 bases from V and 5 bases from J, with 18 bases between. The CDR3 has 14 amino acids. CDR1 and CDR2 (germline): SEHNR, FQNEAQ (reference sequence). The CDR3 region is CASNLQYFDHEQYF. For the CDR3, the DNA is TGTGCCAGCAACCTACAGTATTTCGACCACGAGCAGTACTTC. The full variable domain, rest sourced from reference TRBV7-9 and TRBJ2-7, is DTGVSQNPRHKITKRGQNVTFRCDPISEHNRLYWYRQTLGQGPEFLTYFQNEAQLEKSRLLSDRFSAERPKGSFSTLEIQRTEQGDSAMYLCASNLQYFDHEQYFGPGTRLTVT.

V usage is TRBV6-4 and J usage is TRBJ2-1, with 10 bases lining up with TRBD2. The J segment lost 5 bases and the V segment lost 4 bases, leaving 5 bases of the junction unmatched. Germline CDR1 reads MRHNA; CDR2 reads SNTAGT. This CDR3 contains 15 residues. CDR3 sequence reads: CASSVAGGAHNEQFF. CDR3 nucleotide sequence: TGTGCCAGCAGTGTAGCGGGGGGTGCCCACAATGAGCAGTTCTTC.

The chain uses TRBV6-5 and TRBJ1-5; possibly TRBD1 for D (6 bases). The CDR3 is 12 amino acids. V was shortened by 7 bases and J by 7 bases, with 11 bases between the two germline ends. Germline-derived CDR1 and CDR2 are MNHEY and SVGAGI. The CDR3 here is CASKAGEQPQHF. DNA for the CDR3: TGTGCCAGCAAGGCAGGGGAACAGCCCCAGCATTTT.

This clone was recorded a few times. V usage is TRBV7-9 and J usage is TRBJ2-2, with 10 nucleotides matching TRBD1. CDR1 is SEHNR, CDR2 FQNEAQ, per germline (reference sequence). The length of the CDR3 is 18 residues. Trimming cost V 5 bases and J 5 bases; bases outside gene matches: 14. The CDR3 loop reads CASSPLRRDRGYTGELFF. The CDR3 DNA follows: TGTGCCAGCAGCCCACTGCGCCGGGACAGGGGTTATACCGGGGAGCTGTTTTTT.